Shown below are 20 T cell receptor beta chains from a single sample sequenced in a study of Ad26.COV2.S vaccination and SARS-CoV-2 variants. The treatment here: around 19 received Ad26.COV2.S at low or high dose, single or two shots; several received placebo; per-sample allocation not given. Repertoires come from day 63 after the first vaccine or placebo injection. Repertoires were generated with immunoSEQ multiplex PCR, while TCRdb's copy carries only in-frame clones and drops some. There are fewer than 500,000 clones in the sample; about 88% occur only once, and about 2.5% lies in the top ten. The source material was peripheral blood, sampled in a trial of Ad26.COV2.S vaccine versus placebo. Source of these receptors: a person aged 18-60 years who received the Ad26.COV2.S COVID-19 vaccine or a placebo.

CDR3 loop: CASSLTGWGKLFF. CDR3 nucleotide sequence: TGTGCCAGCAGTTTGACAGGGTGGGGAAAACTGTTTTTT. This rearrangement joins TRBV28 to TRBJ1-4; 7 bases fit TRBD1. In germline, CDR1 is MDHEN, CDR2 SYDVKM. The length of the CDR3 is 13 residues. J lost 10 bases, V lost 3 bases, and 5 bases had no gene match.

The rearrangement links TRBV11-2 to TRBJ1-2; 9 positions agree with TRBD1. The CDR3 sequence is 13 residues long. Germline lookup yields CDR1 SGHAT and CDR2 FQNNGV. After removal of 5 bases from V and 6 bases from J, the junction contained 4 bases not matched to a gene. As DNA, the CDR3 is TGTGCCAGCAGCCCCGGGACAGGGAATGGCTACACCTTC. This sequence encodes CASSPGTGNGYTF.

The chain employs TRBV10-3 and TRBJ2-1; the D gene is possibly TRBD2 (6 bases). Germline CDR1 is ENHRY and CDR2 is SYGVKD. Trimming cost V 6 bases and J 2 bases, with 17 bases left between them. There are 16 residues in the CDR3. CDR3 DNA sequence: TGTGCCATCAGCGTCGGCGGGGCGAGGGCCTACAATGAGCAGTTCTTC. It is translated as CAISVGGARAYNEQFF.

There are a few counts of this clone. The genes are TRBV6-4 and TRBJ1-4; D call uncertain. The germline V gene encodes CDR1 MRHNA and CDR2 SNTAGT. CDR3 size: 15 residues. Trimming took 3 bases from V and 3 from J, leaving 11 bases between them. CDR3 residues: CASSEFGQANEKLFF. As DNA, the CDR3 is TGTGCCAGCAGTGAATTTGGGCAGGCTAATGAAAAACTGTTTTTT.

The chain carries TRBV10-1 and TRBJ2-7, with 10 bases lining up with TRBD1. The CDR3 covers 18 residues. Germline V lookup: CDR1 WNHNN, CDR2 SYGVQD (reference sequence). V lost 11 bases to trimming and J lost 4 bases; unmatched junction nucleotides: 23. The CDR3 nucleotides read TGCGCCTACCTACCGCCCCAAAAGACAGGGGGCGAGCGGTACGAGCAGTACTTC. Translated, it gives CAYLPPQKTGGERYEQYF.

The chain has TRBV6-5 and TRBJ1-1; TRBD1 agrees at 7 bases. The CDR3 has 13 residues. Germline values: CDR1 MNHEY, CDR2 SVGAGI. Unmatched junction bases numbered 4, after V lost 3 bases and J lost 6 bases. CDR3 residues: CASSYIGGAEAFF. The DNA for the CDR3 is TGTGCCAGCAGTTATATAGGGGGCGCTGAAGCTTTCTTT.

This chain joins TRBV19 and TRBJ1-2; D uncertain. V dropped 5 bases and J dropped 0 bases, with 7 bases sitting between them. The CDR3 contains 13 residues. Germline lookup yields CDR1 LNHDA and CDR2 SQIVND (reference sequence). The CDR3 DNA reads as TGTGCCAGTAGTCTCTTAGCTAACTATGGCTACACCTTC. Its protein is CASSLLANYGYTF.

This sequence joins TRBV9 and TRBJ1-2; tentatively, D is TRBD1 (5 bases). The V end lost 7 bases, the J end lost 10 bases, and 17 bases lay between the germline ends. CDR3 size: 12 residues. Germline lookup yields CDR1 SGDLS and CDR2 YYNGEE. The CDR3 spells CASGPADIDYTF. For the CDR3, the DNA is TGTGCCAGCGGTCCCGCGGACATTGACTACACCTTC.

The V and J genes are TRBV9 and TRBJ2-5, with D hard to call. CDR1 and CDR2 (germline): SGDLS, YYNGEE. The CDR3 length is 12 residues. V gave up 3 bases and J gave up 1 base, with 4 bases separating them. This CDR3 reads CASSAGQETQYF. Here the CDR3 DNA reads TGTGCCAGCAGCGCGGGCCAAGAGACCCAGTACTTC.

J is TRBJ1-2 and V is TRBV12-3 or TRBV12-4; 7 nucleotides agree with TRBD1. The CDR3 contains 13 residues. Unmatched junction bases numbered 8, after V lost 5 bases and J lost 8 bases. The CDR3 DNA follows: TGTGCCAGCAGTCTTGCGGGACAGTTGGGCTACACCTTC. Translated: CASSLAGQLGYTF.

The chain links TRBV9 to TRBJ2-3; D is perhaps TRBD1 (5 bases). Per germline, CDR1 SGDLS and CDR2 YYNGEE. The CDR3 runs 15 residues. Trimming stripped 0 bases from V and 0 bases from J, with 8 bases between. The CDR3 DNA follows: TGTGCCAGCAGCGTAGAAGGACACAGCACAGATACGCAGTATTTT. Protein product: CASSVEGHSTDTQYF. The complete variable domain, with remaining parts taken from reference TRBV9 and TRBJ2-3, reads DSGVTQTPKHLITATGQRVTLRCSPRSGDLSVYWYQQSLDQGLQFLIQYYNGEERAKGNILERFSAQQFPDLHSELNLSSLELGDSALYFCASSVEGHSTDTQYFGPGTRLTVL.

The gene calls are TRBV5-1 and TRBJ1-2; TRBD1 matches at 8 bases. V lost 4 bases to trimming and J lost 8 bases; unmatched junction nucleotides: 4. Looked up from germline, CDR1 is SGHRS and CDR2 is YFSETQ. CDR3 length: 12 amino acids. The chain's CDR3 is CASSDDRGGYTF. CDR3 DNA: TGCGCCAGCAGCGACGACAGGGGAGGCTACACCTTC.

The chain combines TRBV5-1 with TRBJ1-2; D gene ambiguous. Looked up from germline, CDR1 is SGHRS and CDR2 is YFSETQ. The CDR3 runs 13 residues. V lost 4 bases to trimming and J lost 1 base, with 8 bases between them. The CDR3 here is CASSGGGNYGYTF. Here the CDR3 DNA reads TGCGCCAGCAGCGGTGGAGGTAACTATGGCTACACCTTC.

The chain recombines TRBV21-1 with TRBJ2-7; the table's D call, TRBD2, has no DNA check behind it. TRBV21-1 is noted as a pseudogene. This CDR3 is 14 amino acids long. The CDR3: CASSKGSYPYEQYV. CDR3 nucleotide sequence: TGTGCCAGCAGCAAAGGGAGCTACCCCTACGAGCAGTACGTC.

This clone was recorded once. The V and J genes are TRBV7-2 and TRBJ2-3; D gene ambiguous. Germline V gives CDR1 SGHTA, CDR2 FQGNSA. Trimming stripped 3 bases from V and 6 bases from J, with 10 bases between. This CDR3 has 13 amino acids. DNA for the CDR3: TGTGCCAGCAGCTTTCAAAGCTTTGATACGCAGTATTTT. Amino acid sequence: CASSFQSFDTQYF.

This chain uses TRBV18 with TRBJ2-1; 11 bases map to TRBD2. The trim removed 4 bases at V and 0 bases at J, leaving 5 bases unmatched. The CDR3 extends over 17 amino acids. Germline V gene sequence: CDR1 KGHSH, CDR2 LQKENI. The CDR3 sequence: CASSHPGLAGSYNEQFF. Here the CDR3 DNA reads TGTGCCAGCTCACACCCTGGACTAGCGGGCTCCTACAATGAGCAGTTCTTC.

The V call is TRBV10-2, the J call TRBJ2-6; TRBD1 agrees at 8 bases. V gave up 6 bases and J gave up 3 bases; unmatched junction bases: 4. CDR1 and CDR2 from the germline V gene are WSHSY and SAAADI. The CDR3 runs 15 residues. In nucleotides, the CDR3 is TGCGCCAGCAGCTCCGACAGGGGTGGGGCCAACGTCCTGACTTTC. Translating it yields CASSSDRGGANVLTF.

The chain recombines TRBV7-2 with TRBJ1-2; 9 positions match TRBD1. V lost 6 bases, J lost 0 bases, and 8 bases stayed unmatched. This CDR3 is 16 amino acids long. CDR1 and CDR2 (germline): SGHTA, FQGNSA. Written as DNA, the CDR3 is TGTGCCAGCAGTCGCGCGACAGGGGGAGCTAACTATGGCTACACCTTC. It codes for CASSRATGGANYGYTF.

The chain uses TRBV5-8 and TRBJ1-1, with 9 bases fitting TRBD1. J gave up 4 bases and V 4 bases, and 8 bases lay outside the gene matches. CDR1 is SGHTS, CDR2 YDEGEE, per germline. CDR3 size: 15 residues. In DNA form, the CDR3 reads TGTGCCAGCAGCCTGGGACAGGGTTGGGGCACTGAAGCTTTCTTT. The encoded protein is CASSLGQGWGTEAFF. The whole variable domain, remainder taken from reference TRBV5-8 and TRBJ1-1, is EAGVTQSPTHLIKTRGQQATLRCSPISGHTSVYWYQQALGLGLQFLLWYDEGEERNRGNFPPRFSGRQFPNYSSELNVNALELEDSALYLCASSLGQGWGTEAFFGQGTRLTVV.

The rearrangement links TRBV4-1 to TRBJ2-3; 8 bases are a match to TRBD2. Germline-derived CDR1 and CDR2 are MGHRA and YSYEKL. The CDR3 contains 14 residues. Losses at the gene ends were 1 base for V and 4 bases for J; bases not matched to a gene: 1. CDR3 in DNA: TGCGCCAGCAGCCAAGTGGGACTAGCAGATACGCAGTATTTT. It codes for CASSQVGLADTQYF.